The clone carrying this T cell receptor beta chain was counted between two and nine times. The data are from a study of response to subunit inactivated influenza vaccine. Germline-derived CDR1 and CDR2 are DFQATT and SNEGSKA (reference sequence). The CDR3 runs 14 residues. The ends lost 4 bases at V and 3 bases at J; junction bases unmatched: 6. TCRdb re-derived calls from the RT-PCR reads in MiXCR, one entry per CDR3 protein. The sample contains approximately 730,000 distinct CDR3 sequences, approximately 15% of which appear only once. This chain uses TRBV20-1 with TRBJ2-3; 8 nucleotides line up with TRBD2. This specimen was PBMCs from blood, taken less than 15 days before vaccination. The TCR originated in a man aged 45 to 65 who received an inactivated influenza vaccine. The CDR3 DNA sequence: TGCAGTGCTATGATAGCGGGAAATACAGATACGCAGTATTTT. It yields the protein CSAMIAGNTDTQYF.